The T cell receptor (beta chain) described here comes from a study of Tregs in tolerant kidney transplant recipients. Broader study findings: The most relevant donor-specific Treg TCRbeta repertoire apparently came from expansion with activated donor B cells. Findings come from small patient numbers and require larger validation.

This clone showed up just once. What it binds is unknown. Germline CDR1 WNHNN, CDR2 SYGVQD (reference sequence). V was clipped by 3 bases and J by 1 base, with 9 bases between them. There are 14 residues in the CDR3. Libraries were prepared by immunoSEQ multiplex PCR; TCRdb keeps only in-frame clonotypes and omits some of them. The profile shows about 19,000 clones, around three fifths of them singletons. The sequencing input was Tregs from blood cultured with allogeneic cells. The source of this sequence is a human donor in good health. The V and J genes are TRBV10-1 and TRBJ2-5; no firm D call. CDR3 DNA sequence: TGCGCCAGCAGTGAATCTGGTGCCCAAGAGACCCAGTACTTC. As protein: CASSESGAQETQYF.